This T cell receptor (beta chain) emerged from a study of cytomegalovirus exposure and HLA in healthy donors. Deletions cut 2 bases from V and 10 bases from J, with 14 bases between. Germline-derived CDR1 and CDR2 are MNHEY and SVGAGI. This CDR3 is 14 amino acids long. The PCR ran on 60 Vbeta and 13 Jbeta primers. Sequencing used immunoSEQ multiplex PCR; TCRdb keeps in-frame clones, though not all of them. Among approximately 220,000 clones listed, about 74% were seen once. Comment on this clone: Other DNA sequences in this specimen translate into the identical CDR3.

This TCR came from a young woman in good health and CMV-seronegative. V is TRBV6-5 and J is TRBJ1-4; D is uncertain. Material: PBMCs. CDR3 nucleotide sequence: TGTGCCAGCAGTTACGGGCCAGAAGTCGGAAAACTGTTTTTT. Its protein product is CASSYGPEVGKLFF.